Below, 25 T cell receptor beta chains from the same sample are listed, as sequenced in a study of cytomegalovirus exposure and HLA in healthy donors. Researchers ran the PCR with 60 Vbeta and 13 Jbeta primers. Measured with immunoSEQ multiplex PCR; TCRdb has only the in-frame clones, and not every one. The table lists more than 100,000 clones, 65% to 75% of them singletons, with approximately 6.4% in the top ten. Sequencing was performed on PBMCs. The receptor set was obtained from a woman between 50 and 59 years old in good health and CMV-seropositive.

V usage is TRBV7-8 and J usage is TRBJ1-1; a possible D gene is TRBD1 (5 bases). The CDR3 has 13 residues. The V end was cut by 2 bases, the J end by 7 bases, with 11 bases between. Germline CDR1 reads SGHVS; CDR2 reads FQNEAQ. CDR3 nucleotide sequence: TGTGCCAGCAGCTTAACTCGGGGGTATGAAGCTTTCTTT. Encoded protein: CASSLTRGYEAFF.

The V gene is TRBV9, the J gene TRBJ1-2; 11 bases are a match to TRBD1. Trimming took 1 base from V and 3 from J; bases not matched to a gene: 8. CDR1 SGDLS and CDR2 YYNGEE come from the germline V gene. The CDR3 runs to 17 residues. The CDR3 nucleotides read TGTGCCAGCAGCGTACCCGGGACAGGGGGTTATGACTATGGCTACACCTTC. Its protein product is CASSVPGTGGYDYGYTF.

The J gene is TRBJ1-6, the V gene TRBV2; tentatively, D is TRBD1 (5 bases). This CDR3 has 14 residues. Trimming took off 10 bases at V and 8 bases at J, with 18 bases between the two ends. Germline V gives CDR1 SNHLY, CDR2 FYNNEI. The CDR3 sequence is CATEEGEIDSPLHF. DNA of the CDR3: TGTGCCACCGAGGAAGGGGAAATCGATTCACCCCTCCACTTT.

V is TRBV19 and J is TRBJ2-6; tentative D call: TRBD1 (6 bases). Germline CDR1 and CDR2: LNHDA and SQIVND (reference sequence). The V and J ends lost 5 bases and 2 bases respectively, with 7 bases between them. This CDR3 is built from 14 residues. In nucleotides, the CDR3 is TGTGCCAGTAGTCCAGGGGCTGGGGCCAACGTCCTGACTTTC. This translates into CASSPGAGANVLTF. The whole variable domain, filled in from reference TRBV19 and TRBJ2-6, reads DGGITQSPKYLFRKEGQNVTLSCEQNLNHDAMYWYRQDPGQGLRLIYYSQIVNDFQKGDIAEGYSVSREKKESFPLTVTSAQKNPTAFYLCASSPGAGANVLTFGAGSRLTVL.

V gene TRBV10-3 combines with J gene TRBJ2-2; possibly TRBD1 for D (5 bases). The CDR3 loop spans 14 amino acids. V dropped 2 bases and J dropped 4 bases, with 8 bases sitting between them. The V gene's germline CDR1 is ENHRY and CDR2 SYGVKD. CDR3 sequence (DNA): TGTGCCATCAGTGAGCTAGGGGTCACCGGGGAGCTGTTTTTT. Its protein product is CAISELGVTGELFF.

A remark on this clone: Different DNA sequences within this sample yield the same CDR3. The chain uses TRBV2 and TRBJ1-2, with TRBD1 as a possible D gene (5 bases). The CDR3 extends over 12 amino acids. The V end was cut by 4 bases, the J end by 3 bases, with 6 bases between. The germline gives CDR1 SNHLY, CDR2 FYNNEI. The CDR3 DNA follows: TGTGCCAGCAGTGGGACATACTATGGCTACACCTTC. This gives the protein CASSGTYYGYTF.

This clone has a handful of counts. CDR3 in DNA: TGCGCCAGCAGCCCCTGGACAGGGATGAACACTGAAGCTTTCTTT. It codes for CASSPWTGMNTEAFF. V is TRBV5-1 and J is TRBJ1-1; 8 bases are a match to TRBD1. Germline V gene sequence: CDR1 SGHRS, CDR2 YFSETQ. The V segment lost 4 bases and the J segment 0 bases; nucleotides outside the gene matches: 5. This CDR3 has 15 residues.

This chain joins TRBV19 and TRBJ2-2; 8 nucleotides match TRBD1. Germline loops: CDR1 LNHDA, CDR2 SQIVND (reference sequence). This CDR3 contains 14 residues. J gave up 8 bases and V 7 bases, and 9 bases lay outside the gene matches. CDR3 DNA sequence: TGTGCCAGTACCGTTCAGGGGGCGGTGGGGGAGCTGTTTTTT. Encoded protein: CASTVQGAVGELFF.

J is TRBJ1-4 and V is TRBV28, with D perhaps TRBD1 (6 bases). With 6 bases removed from V and 8 bases from J, the gap between germline ends came to 16 bases. CDR1 is MDHEN and CDR2 is SYDVKM in the germline V gene. The CDR3 has 14 amino acids. The chain's CDR3 is CASSAQGLSEKLFF. For the CDR3, the DNA is TGTGCCAGCAGCGCTCAGGGGCTCAGCGAAAAACTGTTTTTT.

The chain combines TRBV6-5 with TRBJ2-1; 10 bases align to TRBD2. Germline V gives CDR1 MNHEY, CDR2 SVGAGI. The CDR3 contains 16 residues. Trimming took 0 bases from V and 7 from J; bases not matched to a gene: 6. The CDR3: CASSYSLSGGVNEQFF. In DNA, the CDR3 is TGTGCCAGCAGTTACTCACTAAGCGGGGGGGTTAATGAGCAGTTCTTC.

This clone was counted only a few times. The rearrangement joins TRBV7-6 to TRBJ2-7, with TRBD2 matching 7 bases. The trim removed 0 bases at V and 9 bases at J, leaving 11 bases unmatched. CDR1 is SGHVS, CDR2 FNYEAQ, per germline. This CDR3 comprises 15 residues. The CDR3 protein is CASSLAVAGESGQYF. DNA of the CDR3: TGTGCCAGCAGCTTAGCCGTAGCGGGCGAGAGCGGGCAGTACTTC.

About this clone itself: An end of the junction does not agree with germline; a read error may underlie this. The genes are TRBV7-9 and TRBJ2-7, with TRBD2 matching 7 bases. CDR3 length equals 16 residues. The germline CDR1 and CDR2 sequences are SEHNR and FQNEAQ (reference sequence). The CDR3, as DNA: TGTTCCAGCAGCTTAGCGGGTTGGCAGGGAAGCTACGAGCAGTACTTC. The encoded protein is CSSSLAGWQGSYEQYF.

The chain recombines TRBV19 with TRBJ1-2; no reliable D call. Germline CDR1 is LNHDA and CDR2 is SQIVND (reference sequence). This CDR3 is built from 15 residues. V lost 3 bases and J 1 base, leaving 12 bases between the germline ends. The CDR3 protein is CASSINWASNYGYTF. For the CDR3, the DNA is TGTGCCAGTAGTATTAACTGGGCCAGTAACTATGGCTACACCTTC.

The CDR3 spells CASSPMMPSSPLHF. CDR3 sequence (DNA): TGTGCCAGCAGCCCTATGATGCCGAGTTCACCCCTCCACTTT. J is TRBJ1-6 and V is TRBV5-5; D not resolved. Trimming shortened V by 4 bases and J by 9 bases, and 14 bases separated the two germline ends. Per germline, CDR1 SGHKS and CDR2 YYEKEE (reference sequence). CDR3 length: 14 residues.

This rearrangement joins TRBV11-2 to TRBJ1-5; D is unresolved. This CDR3 spans 14 amino acids. The V gene lost 4 bases and the J gene lost 0 bases, with 7 bases spanning the gap. From germline, CDR1 is SGHAT and CDR2 FQNNGV. DNA of the CDR3: TGTGCCAGCAGCTCCGGGATTAGCAATCAGCCCCAGCATTTT. Protein sequence: CASSSGISNQPQHF.

The rearrangement links TRBV19 to TRBJ1-5; no firm D call. The germline CDR1 and CDR2 sequences are LNHDA and SQIVND (reference sequence). This CDR3 has 15 residues. V lost 7 bases, J lost 0 bases, and 13 bases lay in between. The CDR3 region is CASMIFRSSNQPQHF. DNA for the CDR3: TGTGCCAGTATGATTTTTAGGAGTAGCAATCAGCCCCAGCATTTT.

This clone has only one observation. The chain combines TRBV11-2 with TRBJ2-2; TRBD2 agrees at 9 bases. V shed 4 bases, J shed 6 bases, and the junction held 6 bases outside the gene matches. The CDR3 consists of 15 residues. The germline V gene encodes CDR1 SGHAT and CDR2 FQNNGV. This chain's CDR3 is CASSSSGAVPGELFF. The CDR3 DNA is TGTGCCAGCAGCTCTAGCGGGGCGGTGCCCGGGGAGCTGTTTTTT. The whole variable domain, remainder taken from reference TRBV11-2 and TRBJ2-2, is EAGVAQSPRYKIIEKRQSVAFWCNPISGHATLYWYQQILGQGPKLLIQFQNNGVVDDSQLPKDRFSAERLKGVDSTLKIQPAKLEDSAVYLCASSSSGAVPGELFFGEGSRLTVL.

This rearrangement joins TRBV30 to TRBJ1-1, with 9 bases aligning to TRBD1. CDR1 GTSNPN and CDR2 SVGIG come from the germline V gene (reference sequence). The CDR3 covers 14 residues. V shed 2 bases and J 8 bases; nucleotides not matched to a gene: 9. As DNA, the CDR3 is TGTGCCTGGAGTCGAGGGACAGGGACGGCGGAAGCTTTCTTT. Protein sequence: CAWSRGTGTAEAFF.

This clone was detected only a few times. The chain carries TRBV5-1 and TRBJ2-2; TRBD2 matches at 11 bases. The CDR3 contains 16 residues. V dropped 2 bases and J dropped 4; count of bases not matched to a gene: 4. In germline, CDR1 is SGHRS, CDR2 YFSETQ. The CDR3, as DNA: TGCGCCAGCAGCTTTCGACTAGCGGGGAGCACCGGGGAGCTGTTTTTT. It translates to CASSFRLAGSTGELFF.

The V and J genes are TRBV5-1 and TRBJ2-7; 11 bases map to TRBD1. The trim removed 4 bases at V and 7 bases at J, leaving 13 bases unmatched. The CDR3 contains 16 residues. The germline V gene has CDR1 SGHRS and CDR2 YFSETQ. The CDR3 region is CASSAPPGQGVGEQYF. CDR3 sequence (DNA): TGCGCCAGCAGCGCTCCCCCGGGACAGGGGGTCGGGGAGCAGTACTTC.

This clone was observed once. The genes are TRBV10-3 and TRBJ1-1, with 9 bases lining up with TRBD1. This CDR3 region has 15 residues. Trimming took 2 bases from V and 0 from J; bases not matched to a gene: 1. Germline V gene lookup returns CDR1 ENHRY and CDR2 SYGVKD. The CDR3 region has the DNA TGTGCCATCAGTGAGGGGACAGGGATGAACACTGAAGCTTTCTTT. This gives the protein CAISEGTGMNTEAFF.

The chain links TRBV4-2 to TRBJ1-6, with D possibly matching TRBD1 (5 bases). CDR3 length: 15 residues. Trimming shortened V by 5 bases and J by 6 bases, and 14 bases separated the two germline ends. Per germline, CDR1 LGHNA and CDR2 YNFKEQ. CDR3 amino acids: CASSVGLSTNSPLHF. The CDR3 bases are TGTGCCAGCAGCGTGGGACTGTCGACTAATTCACCCCTCCACTTT.

This rearrangement joins TRBV5-5 to TRBJ1-2; 7 bases line up with TRBD1. CDR1 and CDR2 from the germline V gene are SGHKS and YYEKEE (reference sequence). The length of the CDR3 is 15 residues. The ends lost 5 bases at V and 3 bases at J; junction bases unmatched: 10. The CDR3 protein is CASSPGQAVDYGYTF. The CDR3 nucleotides are TGTGCCAGCAGTCCAGGACAGGCAGTGGACTATGGCTACACCTTC.

This clone came up a few times. V and J are TRBV7-2 and TRBJ1-1, with D possibly being TRBD1 (5 bases). Trimming took 3 bases from V and 3 from J, leaving 8 bases between them. The CDR3 loop spans 13 amino acids. Germline CDR1 SGHTA, CDR2 FQGNSA. In DNA form, the CDR3 reads TGTGCCAGCAGCTTCTCACAGGACACTGAAGCTTTCTTT. It translates to CASSFSQDTEAFF. The entire variable domain, with the rest obtained from reference TRBV7-2 and TRBJ1-1, is as follows: GAGVSQSPSNKVTEKGKDVELRCDPISGHTALYWYRQSLGQGLEFLIYFQGNSAPDKSGLPSDRFSAERTGGSVSTLTIQRTQQEDSAVYLCASSFSQDTEAFFGQGTRLTVV.

This clone was found a few times. The V gene is TRBV7-2, the J gene TRBJ1-1; D possibly corresponds to TRBD1 (5 bases). There are 12 residues in the CDR3. Looked up from germline, CDR1 is SGHTA and CDR2 is FQGNSA. The germline V and J ends were trimmed by 3 bases and 8 bases, with 10 bases remaining between them. The CDR3 DNA is TGTGCCAGCAGCTTGGGCGGGGGAGAAGCTTTCTTT. It yields the protein CASSLGGGEAFF.